This TCR beta chain was documented in a study of cytomegalovirus exposure and HLA in healthy donors. Regarding the study as a whole: Researchers reported in a later analysis that a missense DCLRE1C variant was tied to TCR beta V- and J-gene trimming. The study put 150 to 200 TCR beta chains on its list as cytomegalovirus-associated.

The length of the CDR3 is 14 residues. V lost 4 bases, J lost 6 bases, and 13 bases lay in between. Per germline, CDR1 SNHLY and CDR2 FYNNEI. Concerning this clone: Its antigen remains unknown.

The PCR ran on 60 Vbeta and 13 Jbeta primers. The method was immunoSEQ multiplex PCR; TCRdb's version includes in-frame clones alone and lacks a portion of them. The sample consists of about 180,000 clones, roughly 80% of them appearing once. All donors participated as healthy donors of bone marrow. Donors were nominally healthy when sampled, though unrecorded immune exposures were likely. This clonotype was sampled from a girl aged 5-17 years in good health and CMV-seropositive. The specimen sequenced was PBMCs. The chain carries TRBV2 and TRBJ1-5; perhaps TRBD1 as D (5 bases). The chain's CDR3 is CASSVEQDGQPQHF. The CDR3 DNA sequence: TGTGCCAGCAGTGTGGAACAGGACGGTCAGCCCCAGCATTTT.